The next 21 T cell receptor beta chains were all read from a single sample in a study of identical twins (dated by TCRdb to 2016 to 2017). The receptor library was made with 5' RACE. This sample was sequenced with an Illumina HiSeq 2000. The raw public reads went through TCRdb reprocessing: fastp at Q25, MiXCR clone calling, in-frame beta chains kept. Each entry is one CDR3 protein sequence, shown with its most common DNA and genes. The sample table lists roughly 770,000 distinct CDR3 sequences, around a sixth of them with a count of one. Around 13% of the sample comes from the top ten. This same sample was also taken into another study, of T cells expressing NK-cell markers.

The sample comprised PBMCs. These TCRs come from a woman aged 18-30 years in good health.

The chain combines TRBV21-1 with TRBJ2-7. TRBV21-1 is a recognized pseudogene. This CDR3 contains 16 residues. In DNA form, the CDR3 reads TGTGCCAGCAGCAAAAATGGAACCTTAAGCTCCTACGAGCAGTACTTC. This sequence encodes CASSKNGTLSSYEQYF.

This clonotype was seen repeatedly, ten times or more. The J gene is TRBJ2-2, the V gene TRBV9; D is uncertain. This CDR3 comprises 15 residues. Looked up from germline, CDR1 is SGDLS and CDR2 is YYNGEE. Trimming shortened V by 2 bases and J by 3 bases, and 11 bases separated the two germline ends. This CDR3 is CASSVFKTHTGELFF. CDR3 in DNA: TGTGCCAGCAGCGTTTTTAAAACCCACACCGGGGAGCTGTTTTTT. The full variable domain, its missing parts supplied by reference TRBV9 and TRBJ2-2, is DSGVTQTPKHLITATGQRVTLRCSPRSGDLSVYWYQQSLDQGLQFLIQYYNGEERAKGNILERFSAQQFPDLHSELNLSSLELGDSALYFCASSVFKTHTGELFFGEGSRLTVL.

This clonotype turned up a few times. The V gene is TRBV4-1, the J gene TRBJ1-5; 8 bases match TRBD1. Germline CDR1 is MGHRA and CDR2 is YSYEKL. This CDR3 is built from 16 residues. V shed 0 bases, J shed 7 bases, and the junction held 8 bases outside the gene matches. In nucleotides, the CDR3 is TGCGCCAGCAGCCAAGATAGGACAGGGCTTTGGCAGCCCCAGCATTTT. Protein sequence: CASSQDRTGLWQPQHF.

The chain couples TRBV7-2 to TRBJ1-4; possibly TRBD1 for D (5 bases). This CDR3 has 15 amino acids. V was trimmed by 5 bases and J by 8 bases, leaving 18 bases between them. Per the germline V gene, CDR1 is SGHTA and CDR2 is FQGNSA. The CDR3 protein is CASSPGTPGREKLFF. The CDR3 DNA follows: TGTGCCAGCAGCCCCGGGACCCCTGGGCGGGAAAAACTGTTTTTT.

The gene calls are TRBV19 and TRBJ2-7, with 7 bases fitting TRBD1. The CDR3 extends over 14 amino acids. CDR1 is LNHDA and CDR2 is SQIVND in the germline V gene (reference sequence). Trimming took 3 bases from V and 2 from J; bases not matched to a gene: 4. CDR3 loop: CASSIYRGPYEQYF. Here the CDR3 DNA reads TGTGCCAGTAGTATCTACAGGGGCCCCTACGAGCAGTACTTC. Supplemented by reference TRBV19 and TRBJ2-7, the full variable domain reads DGGITQSPKYLFRKEGQNVTLSCEQNLNHDAMYWYRQDPGQGLRLIYYSQIVNDFQKGDIAEGYSVSREKKESFPLTVTSAQKNPTAFYLCASSIYRGPYEQYFGPGTRLTVT.

This clonotype was seen at least ten times. This rearrangement joins TRBV12-3 or TRBV12-4 to TRBJ2-5; D is uncertain. V was pared by 2 bases and J by 1 base, with 8 bases between. This CDR3 is 14 amino acids long. CDR3 in DNA: TGTGCCAGCAGTTTAACGGCAGCCCAAGAGACCCAGTACTTC. Protein sequence: CASSLTAAQETQYF.

Only a few counts were recorded for this clonotype. In DNA form, the CDR3 reads TGCAGTGCTCTCCAGGGGGGCCCTGACAATGAGCAGTTCTTC. Its translation: CSALQGGPDNEQFF. V usage is TRBV20-1 and J usage is TRBJ2-1; perhaps TRBD1 as D (7 bases). Trimming left V 5 bases short and J 5 bases short, with 16 bases between. Germline CDR1 DFQATT, CDR2 SNEGSKA (reference sequence). CDR3 size: 14 residues.

In this sample, this clonotype turned up many times. This chain connects TRBV20-1 to TRBJ2-7; perhaps TRBD2 as D (6 bases). This CDR3 is built from 13 residues. V lost 5 bases to trimming and J lost 7 bases, with 18 bases between them. In germline, CDR1 is DFQATT, CDR2 SNEGSKA (reference sequence). The chain's CDR3 is CSAPRISGLEQYF. The CDR3 region has the DNA TGCAGTGCTCCTAGGATTAGCGGCCTGGAGCAGTACTTC.

Concerning this clonotype: The germline gene is not matched at one end of the junction; a read error may be the cause. This chain uses TRBV5-5 with TRBJ2-1, with 7 bases matching TRBD1. The CDR3 consists of 17 residues. Germline-derived CDR1 and CDR2 are SGHKS and YYEKEE (reference sequence). CDR3 DNA: TGTGCCAGCAGCCGAGGGACAGCCCCTAGCTCCAACAATGAGCAGTTCTTC. Translating gives CASSRGTAPSSNNEQFF.

This clonotype was observed a few times. The chain joins TRBV4-1 to TRBJ2-3; D remains unclear. CDR3 length equals 14 residues. V lost 0 bases to trimming and J lost 4 bases, with 8 bases between them. In germline, CDR1 is MGHRA, CDR2 YSYEKL. The CDR3 region is CASSQDRIADTQYF. The CDR3 nucleotides are TGCGCCAGCAGCCAAGACCGCATCGCAGATACGCAGTATTTT.

The V and J genes are TRBV7-2 and TRBJ1-2; possibly TRBD1 for D (5 bases). V was pared by 0 bases and J by 4 bases, with 6 bases between. This CDR3 has 13 amino acids. The germline gives CDR1 SGHTA, CDR2 FQGNSA. The CDR3: CASSLATVYGYTF. CDR3 DNA sequence: TGTGCCAGCAGCTTAGCGACAGTCTATGGCTACACCTTC.

This clonotype showed up many times. CDR3 DNA: TGTGCCAGCAGTGACGGGGGCACAGATACGCAGTATTTT. This codes for CASSDGGTDTQYF. This sequence joins TRBV6-4 and TRBJ2-3; D remains ambiguous. Trimming removed 2 bases from V and 1 base from J, with 4 bases in between. The CDR3 extends over 13 amino acids. CDR1 MRHNA and CDR2 SNTAGT come from the germline V gene.

This clonotype was picked up a small number of times. The chain employs TRBV20-1 and TRBJ2-1; 9 nucleotides agree with TRBD2. The CDR3 loop spans 15 amino acids. Per germline, CDR1 DFQATT and CDR2 SNEGSKA (reference sequence). V lost 5 bases to trimming and J lost 5 bases; unmatched junction nucleotides: 10. The CDR3, as DNA: TGCAGTGCTCCCCATAGCGGGAGTAGGAACAATGAGCAGTTCTTC. This gives the protein CSAPHSGSRNNEQFF.

This clonotype was detected a few times. The gene calls are TRBV12-3 or TRBV12-4 and TRBJ1-2; a weak D match, TRBD1 (5 bases). The CDR3 is made up of 13 amino acids. Trimming took 4 bases from V and 6 from J, leaving 12 bases between them. The CDR3 loop reads CASSWALGDGYTF. The CDR3 coding sequence is TGTGCCAGCAGTTGGGCCCTGGGGGATGGCTACACCTTC.

The chain couples TRBV6-1 to TRBJ1-2; D possibly corresponds to TRBD1 (5 bases). The V gene lost 11 bases and the J gene lost 5 bases, with 24 bases spanning the gap. The CDR3 contains 15 residues. Germline loops: CDR1 MNHNS, CDR2 SASEGT. The CDR3 bases are TGTGCCTCCACTCTCAGTGGCGAGAGGGGATATGGCTACACCTTC. Its translation is CASTLSGERGYGYTF.

This clonotype turned up a few times. The final CDR3 position lacks the conserved phenylalanine or tryptophan, pointing to a likely read error. Because the CDR3's place on the DNA is in doubt, the DNA is left out and the CDR3 is given as listed by TCRdb. This rearrangement joins TRBV6-2 or TRBV6-3 to TRBJ2-5; the D segment call TRBD1 is taken from the table without a DNA check. Per germline, CDR1 MNHEY and CDR2 SVGEGT. Both ends counted, the CDR3 spans 13 residues. The CDR3 here is CATKDRDQETQSS.

The V call is TRBV7-9, the J call TRBJ2-5; 7 positions match TRBD1. V trimming: 2 bases; J trimming: 12 bases; junction bases outside the gene matches: 6. CDR1 SEHNR and CDR2 FQNEAQ come from the germline V gene (reference sequence). CDR3 size: 12 residues. The CDR3 coding sequence is TGTGCCAGCAGCTTAATTGAGGGACAGAAGTACTTC. The encoded protein is CASSLIEGQKYF.

There are a few counts of this clonotype. This chain links TRBV11-2 with TRBJ2-7, with D perhaps matching TRBD2 (5 bases). Germline V gene data show CDR1 as SGHAT and CDR2 as FQNNGV. The CDR3 sequence is 17 residues long. V was trimmed by 4 bases and J by 3 bases, leaving 22 bases between them. The CDR3 DNA sequence: TGTGCCAGCAGCTCGACGGACCGGGCCAGAGGGCTCTACGAGCAGTACTTC. This codes for CASSSTDRARGLYEQYF.

The chain recombines TRBV3-1 with TRBJ1-6, with D hard to call. V was clipped by 4 bases and J by 5 bases, with 9 bases between them. This CDR3 has 14 residues. CDR1 and CDR2 (germline): LGHDT, YNNKEL (reference sequence). In DNA, the CDR3 is TGTGCCAGCAGCCCTCTCGGGAATAATTCACCCCTCCACTTT. This translates into CASSPLGNNSPLHF. Variable domain in full (rest from reference TRBV3-1 and TRBJ1-6): DTAVSQTPKYLVTQMGNDKSIKCEQNLGHDTMYWYKQDSKKFLKIMFSYNNKELIINETVPNRFSPKSPDKAHLNLHINSLELGDSAVYFCASSPLGNNSPLHFGNGTRLTVT.

The V gene is TRBV7-3, the J gene TRBJ2-3, with TRBD2 matching over 8 bases. CDR3 length: 13 residues. The ends lost 5 bases at V and 6 bases at J; junction bases unmatched: 4. The germline V gene encodes CDR1 SGHTA and CDR2 FQGTGA. The CDR3 reads CASSETSDDTQYF. Written as DNA, the CDR3 is TGTGCCAGCAGCGAGACTAGCGATGATACGCAGTATTTT.

There are a few counts of this clonotype. The chain uses TRBV20-1 and TRBJ2-3, with D uncertain. This CDR3 is 13 amino acids long. The V gene's germline CDR1 is DFQATT and CDR2 SNEGSKA (reference sequence). The V end was cut by 7 bases, the J end by 6 bases, with 17 bases between. The CDR3 nucleotides are TGCAGTGGTCGAAGGAGAGCTTCGGATACGCAGTATTTT. This translates into CSGRRRASDTQYF.